The 32 T cell receptor beta chains reported below all come from one sample, sequenced in a study of CD8+ T cells in alopecia areata. Sequencing relied on a cDNA template that was reverse transcribed from extracted RNA. Produced via immunoSEQ multiplex PCR; TCRdb's table is partial and in-frame only. This sample has some 200,000 clones, with roughly three fifths found just once. The sample's treatment: oral pan-JAK inhibitor, 5-10 mg twice daily. Material: CD4+ T cells sorted from blood, obtained at week 4, from a patient treated with tofacitinib. These receptors were obtained from a human donor with alopecia areata.

This chain links TRBV30 with TRBJ1-1; no firm D call. The germline V gene encodes CDR1 GTSNPN and CDR2 SVGIG (reference sequence). V was trimmed by 3 bases and J by 2 bases, leaving 10 bases between them. This CDR3 spans 13 amino acids. CDR3: CAWRWEGNTEAFF. The CDR3 DNA sequence: TGTGCCTGGAGGTGGGAGGGAAACACTGAAGCTTTCTTT.

This clone was found a few times. CDR3 nucleotide sequence: TGCGCCAGCAGCCCGAAGGGGGACACAGATACGCAGTATTTT. Translated: CASSPKGDTDTQYF. This sequence joins TRBV5-1 and TRBJ2-3; a weak D match, TRBD1 (6 bases). Germline values: CDR1 SGHRS, CDR2 YFSETQ. V was pared by 4 bases and J by 2 bases, with 11 bases between. This CDR3 has 14 amino acids.

The chain recombines TRBV5-1 with TRBJ2-5, with TRBD1 as a possible D gene (6 bases). The ends were cut back, 4 bases at V and 2 bases at J, with 18 bases in the middle. There are 16 residues in the CDR3. The germline V gene has CDR1 SGHRS and CDR2 YFSETQ. The CDR3 bases are TGCGCCAGCAGCCTCTTTAAGGACAGCCCTCAAGAGACCCAGTACTTC. This translates into CASSLFKDSPQETQYF.

This clone occurred once. The gene calls are TRBV25-1 and TRBJ2-7; TRBD1 matches at 12 bases. V was clipped by 3 bases and J by 5 bases; unmatched bases: 5. The CDR3 runs to 15 residues. Germline V lookup: CDR1 MGHDK, CDR2 SYGVNS. The CDR3 DNA sequence: TGTGCCAGCAGTGACACCGGGACAGGGGGCGACGAGCAGTACTTC. This sequence encodes CASSDTGTGGDEQYF.

This clone was seen once. The J gene is TRBJ2-2, the V gene TRBV4-2; 8 bases fit TRBD1. V shed 0 bases, J shed 5 bases, and the junction held 5 bases outside the gene matches. This CDR3 comprises 16 residues. CDR1 is LGHNA and CDR2 is YNFKEQ in the germline V gene. The CDR3 bases are TGTGCCAGCAGCCAAGAGTGGACAGGGACGACCGGGGAGCTGTTTTTT. This codes for CASSQEWTGTTGELFF.

This clone appeared many times. The genes are TRBV19 and TRBJ2-1, with D perhaps assigned TRBD1 or TRBD2 (5 bases each). The CDR3 length is 12 residues. CDR1 is LNHDA and CDR2 is SQIVND in the germline V gene (reference sequence). V gave up 11 bases and J gave up 5 bases, with 13 bases separating them. The CDR3 here is CAGGDRDNEQFF. The CDR3 nucleotides are TGTGCCGGAGGAGACAGAGACAATGAGCAGTTCTTC.

V and J are TRBV29-1 and TRBJ1-1, with D perhaps matching TRBD1 (5 bases). CDR1 and CDR2 (germline): SQVTM, ANQGSEA. Trimming shortened V by 0 bases and J by 5 bases, and 13 bases separated the two germline ends. The CDR3 runs to 14 residues. The CDR3 DNA sequence: TGCAGCGTTGAAGAGGGAGGGGTCAGTACTGAAGCTTTCTTT. It codes for CSVEEGGVSTEAFF. Looking up the rest from reference TRBV29-1 and TRBJ1-1 gives the full variable domain: SAVISQKPSRDICQRGTSLTIQCQVDSQVTMMFWYRQQPGQSLTLIATANQGSEATYESGFVIDKFPISRPNLTFSTLTVSNMSPEDSSIYLCSVEEGGVSTEAFFGQGTRLTVV.

This chain joins TRBV5-1 and TRBJ2-5, with 9 nucleotides matching TRBD2. CDR1 is SGHRS, CDR2 YFSETQ, per germline. This CDR3 spans 18 amino acids. V was pared by 2 bases and J by 5 bases, with 16 bases of the junction left unmatched. In nucleotides, the CDR3 is TGCGCCAGCAGCTTCTTCCTCCTGACTAGCGGATCGGGGGAGACCCAGTACTTC. It specifies CASSFFLLTSGSGETQYF.

This clone was seen a few times. This chain joins TRBV6-6 and TRBJ1-5; D is unresolved. Germline V lookup: CDR1 MNHNY, CDR2 SVGAGI (reference sequence). The V gene lost 6 bases and the J gene lost 4 bases, with 10 bases spanning the gap. CDR3 length: 13 amino acids. CDR3 DNA sequence: TGTGCCAGCAGGCCCAAACAGAATCAGCCCCAGCATTTT. Protein product: CASRPKQNQPQHF.

The V and J genes are TRBV9 and TRBJ2-2; weak D call: TRBD1 (6 bases). Germline CDR1 and CDR2: SGDLS and YYNGEE. The CDR3 contains 16 residues. Trimming removed 0 bases at V and 4 bases at J, with 13 bases between. Here the CDR3 DNA reads TGTGCCAGCAGCGTAGGAACAGGGAGATCCACCGGGGAGCTGTTTTTT. Its protein is CASSVGTGRSTGELFF.

The chain has TRBV4-2 and TRBJ2-2, with 9 positions matching TRBD2. In germline, CDR1 is LGHNA, CDR2 YNFKEQ. The CDR3 covers 19 residues. Trimming at V came to 4 bases and at J to 6 bases, leaving 18 bases not matched to a gene. The CDR3 spells CASSLKDGRGGWPPGELFF. CDR3 in DNA: TGTGCCAGCAGCCTAAAGGATGGGCGGGGGGGCTGGCCGCCCGGGGAGCTGTTTTTT.

V is TRBV6-6 and J is TRBJ2-1; unclear D gene. This CDR3 is built from 11 residues. V was clipped by 6 bases and J by 5 bases, with 5 bases between them. Germline CDR1 and CDR2: MNHNY and SVGAGI (reference sequence). CDR3 region: CASSSDNEQFF. In DNA form, the CDR3 reads TGTGCCAGCAGCTCGGACAATGAGCAGTTCTTC.

There are a few counts of this clone. The J gene is TRBJ2-2, the V gene TRBV28; 8 bases match TRBD1. This CDR3 comprises 12 residues. Germline V gene lookup returns CDR1 MDHEN and CDR2 SYDVKM. V gave up 8 bases and J gave up 4 bases; unmatched junction bases: 0. CDR3 in DNA: TGTGCCAGCGGACAGGGCACCGGGGAGCTGTTTTTT. Protein sequence: CASGQGTGELFF.

CDR3 region: CASSLGLAGENEQFF. The CDR3 DNA reads as TGCGCCAGCAGCCTCGGACTAGCGGGGGAGAATGAGCAGTTCTTC. The chain has TRBV4-3 and TRBJ2-1; 13 bases agree with TRBD2. In germline, CDR1 is LGHNA, CDR2 YSLEER. The CDR3 spans 15 residues. J lost 7 bases, V lost 4 bases, and 4 bases had no gene match.

This rearrangement joins TRBV27 to TRBJ2-7; 8 positions agree with TRBD2. Trimming at V came to 6 bases and at J to 4 bases, leaving 5 bases not matched to a gene. Germline lookup yields CDR1 MNHEY and CDR2 SMNVEV (reference sequence). The CDR3 length is 13 residues. As DNA, the CDR3 is TGTGCCAGCAGGATAAGCGGGGGTTACGAGCAGTACTTC. This translates into CASRISGGYEQYF.

The chain employs TRBV30 and TRBJ1-6; possibly TRBD1 for D (5 bases). Trimming removed 1 base from V and 0 bases from J, with 19 bases in between. The CDR3 loop spans 19 amino acids. Looked up from germline, CDR1 is GTSNPN and CDR2 is SVGIG (reference sequence). The CDR3: CAWSDTPPGPRSYNSPLHF. CDR3 in DNA: TGTGCCTGGAGTGACACCCCCCCAGGGCCCCGCTCCTATAATTCACCCCTCCACTTT.

J is TRBJ1-1 and V is TRBV7-9; D unclear. With 3 bases removed from V and 3 bases from J, the gap between germline ends came to 14 bases. This CDR3 spans 15 amino acids. Germline V gene lookup returns CDR1 SEHNR and CDR2 FQNEAQ (reference sequence). CDR3 sequence: CASSFLRIPDTEAFF. The CDR3 coding sequence is TGTGCCAGCAGCTTCTTAAGGATCCCGGACACTGAAGCTTTCTTT.

J is TRBJ2-5 and V is TRBV30; D unclear. This CDR3 is 11 amino acids long. Germline CDR1 reads GTSNPN; CDR2 reads SVGIG (reference sequence). Deletions cut 5 bases from V and 2 bases from J, with 6 bases between. CDR3 in amino acids: CAWAQQETQYF. The CDR3 region has the DNA TGTGCCTGGGCTCAGCAAGAGACCCAGTACTTC.

The V and J genes are TRBV30 and TRBJ1-2; D is unclear. Germline-derived CDR1 and CDR2 are GTSNPN and SVGIG (reference sequence). This CDR3 is 14 amino acids long. V lost 0 bases and J lost 4, with 12 bases in between. For the CDR3, the DNA is TGTGCCTGGAGTGTAATTCTTCCCGCCTATGGCTACACCTTC. Amino acids: CAWSVILPAYGYTF.

The chain recombines TRBV6-5 with TRBJ1-2; the match to TRBD1 covers 7 bases. This CDR3 region has 14 residues. J gave up 7 bases and V 4 bases, and 9 bases lay outside the gene matches. Germline values: CDR1 MNHEY, CDR2 SVGAGI. The CDR3 spells CASSLTGKGSGYTF. CDR3 nucleotides: TGTGCCAGCAGTTTGACAGGGAAGGGTTCTGGCTACACCTTC.

The chain is built from TRBV4-1 and TRBJ2-4, with 11 bases matching TRBD2. CDR1 is MGHRA, CDR2 YSYEKL, per germline. The CDR3 totals 17 residues. V lost 3 bases to trimming and J lost 2 bases; unmatched junction nucleotides: 6. CDR3 in amino acids: CASSQMGLADTKNIQYF. CDR3 coding DNA: TGCGCCAGCAGCCAGATGGGACTAGCGGATACCAAAAACATTCAGTACTTC.

This clone occurred a few times. This rearrangement joins TRBV29-1 to TRBJ1-2, with D uncertain. The CDR3 totals 12 residues. CDR1 SQVTM and CDR2 ANQGSEA come from the germline V gene. This chain's CDR3 is CRAEVVGYGYTF. The CDR3 DNA follows: TGCAGGGCCGAAGTGGTGGGGTATGGCTACACCTTC.

V is TRBV10-2 and J is TRBJ2-2, with 12 bases lining up with TRBD2. V was pared by 7 bases and J by 5 bases, with 5 bases of the junction left unmatched. Germline-derived CDR1 and CDR2 are WSHSY and SAAADI. This CDR3 has 15 residues. The CDR3 DNA follows: TGCGCCAGCATCGGACTAGCGGGGAGGACCGGGGAGCTGTTTTTT. Translation: CASIGLAGRTGELFF.

The rearrangement joins TRBV5-1 to TRBJ2-1, with 10 bases that match TRBD2. The CDR3 has 16 amino acids. The V and J ends lost 0 bases and 4 bases, in that order; junction bases with no gene match: 4. Germline assignment: CDR1 SGHRS and CDR2 YFSETQ. The CDR3 nucleotides read TGCGCCAGCAGCTTGGACACTAGCGGGGCTTACAATGAGCAGTTCTTC. Translating gives CASSLDTSGAYNEQFF.

The chain recombines TRBV7-9 with TRBJ2-6, with TRBD1 matching 7 bases. The CDR3 is 13 amino acids. The junction had 7 bases not matched to a gene; V was cut back by 2 bases and J by 15 bases. Germline CDR1 is SEHNR and CDR2 is FQNEAQ (reference sequence). The CDR3 coding sequence is TGTGCCAGCAGCTTACAAGGACAGGCTGCCCTGACTTTC. Translation gives CASSLQGQAALTF.

This clone has a single count. This rearrangement joins TRBV5-1 to TRBJ2-5; D may match TRBD1 or TRBD2 (5 bases each). Germline values: CDR1 SGHRS, CDR2 YFSETQ. This CDR3 is 15 amino acids long. The germline V and J ends were trimmed by 1 base and 2 bases, with 12 bases remaining between them. This CDR3 reads CASSLIEGRQETQYF. CDR3 sequence (DNA): TGCGCCAGCAGCTTGATAGAGGGACGGCAAGAGACCCAGTACTTC.

This chain links TRBV30 with TRBJ1-6; 9 bases align to TRBD1. This CDR3 is built from 14 residues. Germline CDR1 and CDR2: GTSNPN and SVGIG (reference sequence). Trimming at V came to 1 base and at J to 7 bases, leaving 2 bases not matched to a gene. For the CDR3, the DNA is TGTGCCTGGAGTGCTGACAGGGGGAATTCACCCCTCCACTTT. Translation: CAWSADRGNSPLHF.

The chain employs TRBV29-1 and TRBJ1-1; 7 bases agree with TRBD1. CDR3 length equals 14 residues. From germline, CDR1 is SQVTM and CDR2 ANQGSEA. V was pared by 4 bases and J by 0 bases, with 5 bases of the junction left unmatched. The CDR3 sequence is CSVGGTVMNTEAFF. CDR3 sequence (DNA): TGCAGCGTTGGAGGGACAGTTATGAACACTGAAGCTTTCTTT.

The V call is TRBV5-4, the J call TRBJ2-6, with D possibly TRBD1 on 6 matching bases. Looked up from germline, CDR1 is SGHNT and CDR2 is YYREEE (reference sequence). The CDR3 sequence is 16 residues long. V lost 4 bases to trimming and J lost 0 bases, with 11 bases between them. CDR3: CASSRQASSGANVLTF. As DNA, the CDR3 is TGTGCCAGCAGCCGACAGGCGAGCTCTGGGGCCAACGTCCTGACTTTC.

The chain has TRBV7-8 and TRBJ1-2; D is perhaps TRBD1 (5 bases). Germline CDR1 is SGHVS and CDR2 is FQNEAQ. The CDR3 consists of 15 residues. V was trimmed by 3 bases and J by 4 bases, leaving 15 bases between them. The CDR3: CASSLSRRGFYGYTF. The CDR3 DNA reads as TGTGCCAGCAGCTTGAGTCGTCGGGGGTTCTATGGCTACACCTTC.

This chain uses TRBV20-1 with TRBJ2-1; perhaps TRBD2 as D (5 bases). The CDR3 spans 11 residues. V gave up 7 bases and J gave up 3 bases, with 7 bases separating them. Per germline, CDR1 DFQATT and CDR2 SNEGSKA (reference sequence). CDR3 residues: CSGTLYNEQFF. DNA of the CDR3: TGCAGTGGGACTCTCTACAATGAGCAGTTCTTC.

This clone has a handful of counts. This rearrangement joins TRBV7-9 to TRBJ2-7; no firm D call. V was cut by 4 bases and J by 6 bases, with 13 bases left in between. The CDR3 loop spans 13 amino acids. CDR1 is SEHNR and CDR2 is FQNEAQ in the germline V gene (reference sequence). The CDR3 DNA follows: TGTGCCAGCAGCTCGGGTGGACCAGGCGAGCAGTACTTC. This encodes CASSSGGPGEQYF.